This entry lists 18 T cell receptor beta chains sequenced from one sample in a study of shared clonotypes between healthy human individuals. Assay: immunoSEQ multiplex PCR; the TCRdb copy retains only in-frame clones and omits some. This sample yields over 2,000,000 clones, of which 85% to 95% are seen a single time; about 1.7% belongs to the top ten. In the naive CD8 group, cells lacked CD45RO and were positively selected for CCR7, so terminally differentiated effector memory CD45RA+ cells were left out. The sequenced sample consisted of naive CD8+ T cells from PBMCs. Receptors originate from a man aged 18 to 29 in good health. Some clones in this sample may be carry-over from other donors' samples.

In regard to this clone: Other DNA variants within this sample encode the same CDR3. The rearrangement links TRBV5-1 to TRBJ2-5; 14 bases fit TRBD2. There are 16 residues in the CDR3. V shed 3 bases, J shed 5 bases, and the junction held 6 bases outside the gene matches. The germline V gene has CDR1 SGHRS and CDR2 YFSETQ. In nucleotides, the CDR3 is TGCGCCAGCAGCTCGGGGACTAGCGGGAGTAGGGAGACCCAGTACTTC. Its protein is CASSSGTSGSRETQYF.

This chain links TRBV25-1 with TRBJ1-5; D is uncertain. Trimming removed 5 bases from V and 7 bases from J, with 12 bases in between. Germline V gene sequence: CDR1 MGHDK, CDR2 SYGVNS. There are 13 residues in the CDR3. The CDR3 reads CASSLNEWQPQHF. CDR3 nucleotide sequence: TGTGCCAGCAGTCTAAATGAGTGGCAGCCCCAGCATTTT. Combining the CDR3 with reference TRBV25-1 and TRBJ1-5 gives the whole variable domain EADIYQTPRYLVIGTGKKITLECSQTMGHDKMYWYQQDPGMELHLIHYSYGVNSTEKGDLSSESTVSRIRTEHFPLTLESARPSHTSQYLCASSLNEWQPQHFGDGTRLSIL.

The count of this clone is one. The rearrangement links TRBV30 to TRBJ1-3; D gene ambiguous. The CDR3 has 13 amino acids. Deletions cut 5 bases from V and 2 bases from J, with 10 bases between. The V gene's germline CDR1 is GTSNPN and CDR2 SVGIG (reference sequence). The CDR3 region has the DNA TGTGCCTGGTGTGAGACGGCTGGAAACACCATATATTTT. This codes for CAWCETAGNTIYF.

This chain joins TRBV27 and TRBJ2-7; D ambiguous. The CDR3 is 13 residues long. V dropped 4 bases and J dropped 3 bases, with 10 bases sitting between them. Germline-derived CDR1 and CDR2 are MNHEY and SMNVEV (reference sequence). The CDR3 spells CASSSRLDYEQYF. The CDR3 coding sequence is TGTGCCAGCAGTTCCAGGCTGGACTACGAGCAGTACTTC.

J is TRBJ2-5 and V is TRBV11-2, with 8 positions matching TRBD1. From germline, CDR1 is SGHAT and CDR2 FQNNGV. This CDR3 region has 14 residues. The V segment lost 5 bases and the J segment 3 bases; nucleotides outside the gene matches: 5. CDR3 in DNA: TGTGCCAGCAGCCAGAAGACAGGGGAAGAGACCCAGTACTTC. This translates into CASSQKTGEETQYF.

V usage is TRBV18 and J usage is TRBJ2-5, with 11 bases lining up with TRBD2. CDR1 KGHSH and CDR2 LQKENI come from the germline V gene. The CDR3 totals 17 residues. The junction had 9 bases not matched to a gene; V was cut back by 2 bases and J by 4 bases. As DNA, the CDR3 is TGTGCCAGCTCACCAGTGAGGCTAGCGGGAGGCGGAGAGACCCAGTACTTC. This translates into CASSPVRLAGGGETQYF.

V usage is TRBV11-3 and J usage is TRBJ1-1; possibly TRBD1 for D (5 bases). Germline CDR1 SGHNT, CDR2 YENEEA. The V and J ends lost 4 bases and 5 bases respectively, with 23 bases between them. The CDR3 consists of 17 residues. The CDR3 reads CASSSGGWGIGWTEAFF. The CDR3 DNA sequence: TGTGCCAGCAGCTCCGGGGGTTGGGGGATCGGATGGACTGAAGCTTTCTTT.

CDR3 sequence reads: CASSLEAGWAVGSNEQYF. The DNA for the CDR3 is TGTGCCAGCAGCTTAGAAGCAGGGTGGGCAGTGGGGAGCAACGAGCAGTACTTC. The chain is built from TRBV7-8 and TRBJ2-7; D is tentatively TRBD1 or TRBD2 (5 bases each). The CDR3 consists of 18 residues. Trimming removed 1 base from V and 5 bases from J, with 24 bases in between. Per germline, CDR1 SGHVS and CDR2 FQNEAQ.

The chain has TRBV27 and TRBJ2-1, with D unclear. This CDR3 region has 15 residues. Germline-derived CDR1 and CDR2 are MNHEY and SMNVEV (reference sequence). Trimming left V 3 bases short and J 0 bases short, with 9 bases between. The CDR3 loop reads CASSFGVGSYNEQFF. CDR3 sequence (DNA): TGTGCCAGCAGTTTTGGGGTGGGCTCCTACAATGAGCAGTTCTTC.

This clone was counted a single time. The gene calls are TRBV7-2 and TRBJ2-5, with 7 bases lining up with TRBD2. The V gene's germline CDR1 is SGHTA and CDR2 FQGNSA. J gave up 4 bases and V 3 bases, and 11 bases lay outside the gene matches. The CDR3 is 16 amino acids. In nucleotides, the CDR3 is TGTGCCAGCAGCTTCGCCCTAGCGGAGGGGCGAGAGACCCAGTACTTC. It is translated as CASSFALAEGRETQYF.

The chain employs TRBV10-3 and TRBJ2-7; 10 bases map to TRBD2. The CDR3 consists of 13 residues. Per the germline V gene, CDR1 is ENHRY and CDR2 is SYGVKD. J lost 4 bases, V lost 5 bases, and 2 bases had no gene match. The DNA of the CDR3 is TGTGCCATCAGTACGGGACTAGCGTACGAGCAGTACTTC. Its protein is CAISTGLAYEQYF.

The chain couples TRBV27 to TRBJ2-3; no firm D call. Germline-derived CDR1 and CDR2 are MNHEY and SMNVEV (reference sequence). The V end was cut by 6 bases, the J end by 6 bases, with 10 bases between. The CDR3 is 12 residues long. CDR3 residues: CASSSMRDTQYF. The CDR3 nucleotides are TGTGCCAGCAGCAGTATGAGGGATACGCAGTATTTT.

This rearrangement joins TRBV10-3 to TRBJ1-2, with D perhaps TRBD1 (5 bases). V lost 0 bases to trimming and J lost 3 bases, with 20 bases between them. Germline V CDR1 and CDR2: ENHRY, SYGVKD. The CDR3 consists of 18 residues. The CDR3 region is CAISESPGRYLADYGYTF. The CDR3 coding sequence is TGTGCCATCAGTGAGTCCCCGGGGCGATACCTGGCAGACTATGGCTACACCTTC.

This clone has just one count. CDR3 nucleotide sequence: TGTGCCAGCAGCCAAGGGGTTTCGGGGGTACTATCCGGCTACACCTTC. Residues: CASSQGVSGVLSGYTF. The genes are TRBV14 and TRBJ1-2; the D gene is possibly TRBD1 (5 bases). The CDR3 contains 16 residues. Germline CDR1 reads SGHDN; CDR2 reads FVKESK. V was pared by 1 base and J by 8 bases, with 20 bases between. Supplemented by reference TRBV14 and TRBJ1-2, the full variable domain reads EAGVTQFPSHSVIEKGQTVTLRCDPISGHDNLYWYRRVMGKEIKFLLHFVKESKQDESGMPNNRFLAERTGGTYSTLKVQPAELEDSGVYFCASSQGVSGVLSGYTFGSGTRLTVV.

The chain combines TRBV23-1 with TRBJ1-4; D perhaps matches TRBD1 (5 bases). TRBV23-1 is flagged as an ORF with uncertain function. V lost 10 bases to trimming and J lost 0 bases, with 18 bases between them. The CDR3 sequence is 16 residues long. The CDR3, as DNA: TGCGCCATCCCGACAGCAAGTCTTGCAACTAATGAAAAACTGTTTTTT. Translated, it gives CAIPTASLATNEKLFF.

The rearrangement links TRBV27 to TRBJ2-1; 7 nucleotides line up with TRBD2. CDR3 length: 14 residues. J lost 8 bases, V lost 7 bases, and 11 bases had no gene match. Germline loops: CDR1 MNHEY, CDR2 SMNVEV (reference sequence). The DNA for the CDR3 is TGTGCCAGCACCCCCCTAGCGGCCCTCCATGAGCAGTTCTTC. The encoded protein is CASTPLAALHEQFF.

The chain is built from TRBV4-1 and TRBJ2-1; no clear D gene. CDR3 size: 12 residues. The ends were cut back, 3 bases at V and 10 bases at J, with 10 bases in the middle. Germline CDR1 reads MGHRA; CDR2 reads YSYEKL. Here the CDR3 DNA reads TGCGCCAGCAGCCACGTACCATGGGAGCAGTTCTTC. It codes for CASSHVPWEQFF.

A word on this clone: The sample carries other DNA sequences with the same CDR3. The chain carries TRBV7-6 and TRBJ2-7; TRBD2 aligns across 13 bases. Unmatched junction bases numbered 4, after V lost 5 bases and J lost 3 bases. The germline gives CDR1 SGHVS, CDR2 FNYEAQ. There are 15 residues in the CDR3. This CDR3 reads CASSARTSGSYEQYF. In DNA, the CDR3 is TGTGCCAGCAGCGCCCGGACTAGCGGGAGCTACGAGCAGTACTTC.